A selection of T cell receptor beta chains follows, all from one sample in a study of neurological immune-mediated disorders. TCRdb processed the 5' RACE reads anew with MiXCR; each CDR3 protein has one entry. The sample includes 55,000 to 75,000 distinct CDR3 sequences, around 5% seen only once; the top ten take about 5.3%. Sequencing was done on a sample of PBMCs. Source of these receptors: a human donor with multiple sclerosis. The donor label of this sample is uncertain. Both conserved end residues are part of each CDR3. Fields, in order: CDR3 protein, CDR3 DNA, D gene, J gene, clone size, V gene. A D gene is named only where the DNA matches it firmly. Only part of the rows carry a size: once, few, many, or a class if the clone is expanded.

cdr3_aa: CASSGTRGQPQHF; cdr3_nt: TGCGCCAGCAGTGGGACAAGGGGCCAGCCCCAGCATTTT; d_call: .; j_call: TRBJ1-5; clone_size: many; v_call: TRBV10-2
cdr3_aa: CASSQTTDSIGYTF; cdr3_nt: TGTGCCAGCAGCCAGACGACAGACTCTATTGGCTACACCTTC; d_call: .; j_call: TRBJ1-2; clone_size: many; v_call: TRBV7-9
cdr3_aa: CSARDRLAYNEQFF; cdr3_nt: TGCAGTGCTAGAGATCGGCTCGCCTACAATGAGCAGTTCTTC; d_call: .; j_call: TRBJ2-1; clone_size: many; v_call: TRBV20-1
cdr3_aa: CASSLQGTDTQYF; cdr3_nt: TGCGCCAGCAGCCTTCAGGGCACAGATACGCAGTATTTT; d_call: .; j_call: TRBJ2-3; clone_size: many; v_call: TRBV5-1
cdr3_aa: CASSRDVHNYGYTF; cdr3_nt: TGTGCCAGCAGCCGGGACGTACACAACTATGGCTACACCTTC; d_call: .; j_call: TRBJ1-2; clone_size: many; v_call: TRBV9
cdr3_aa: CASRGGTYSSGYTF; cdr3_nt: TGTGCCAGCAGGGGCGGAACCTACTCTAGCGGCTACACCTTC; d_call: .; j_call: TRBJ1-2; clone_size: many; v_call: TRBV5-5
cdr3_aa: CATSFFPDAKETQYF; cdr3_nt: TGTGCCACCAGCTTCTTTCCCGACGCGAAAGAGACCCAGTACTTC; d_call: .; j_call: TRBJ2-5; clone_size: many; v_call: TRBV15
cdr3_aa: CASSPSGNTEAFF; cdr3_nt: TGTGCCAGCAGCCCGTCGGGGAACACTGAAGCTTTCTTT; d_call: .; j_call: TRBJ1-1; clone_size: many; v_call: TRBV7-9
cdr3_aa: CASRSTGSGTEAFF; cdr3_nt: TGTGCCAGCAGGTCCACAGGGAGTGGGACTGAAGCTTTCTTT; d_call: .; j_call: TRBJ1-1; clone_size: many; v_call: TRBV6-5
cdr3_aa: CASSFEETGELFF; cdr3_nt: TGTGCCAGCAGCTTTGAAGAGACCGGGGAGCTGTTTTTT; d_call: .; j_call: TRBJ2-2; clone_size: .; v_call: TRBV11-3
cdr3_aa: CASSLAGGPGYEQYF; cdr3_nt: TGCGCCAGCAGCTTGGCGGGCGGGCCCGGGTACGAGCAGTACTTC; d_call: .; j_call: TRBJ2-7; clone_size: many; v_call: TRBV5-1
cdr3_aa: CASSLESVYGYTF; cdr3_nt: TGCGCCAGCAGCTTGGAGTCAGTCTATGGCTACACCTTC; d_call: .; j_call: TRBJ1-2; clone_size: many; v_call: TRBV5-1
cdr3_aa: CASSPYRTRSYNEQFF; cdr3_nt: TGTGCCAGCAGCCCTTACCGGACTAGATCCTACAATGAGCAGTTCTTC; d_call: TRBD2; j_call: TRBJ2-1; clone_size: many; v_call: TRBV4-2
cdr3_aa: CASSLGGADEQYF; cdr3_nt: TGCGCCAGCAGCTTAGGAGGGGCGGACGAGCAGTACTTC; d_call: .; j_call: TRBJ2-7; clone_size: many; v_call: TRBV5-1
cdr3_aa: CSAADGRGLYEQYF; cdr3_nt: TGCAGTGCTGCAGACGGAAGAGGGCTGTACGAGCAGTACTTC; d_call: .; j_call: TRBJ2-7; clone_size: many; v_call: TRBV20-1
cdr3_aa: CATSRDRETQYF; cdr3_nt: TGTGCCACCAGCAGAGATCGGGAGACCCAGTACTTC; d_call: .; j_call: TRBJ2-5; clone_size: .; v_call: TRBV15
cdr3_aa: CASSDSPAGGREQFF; cdr3_nt: TGTGCCAGCAGTGACTCCCCAGCGGGGGGGCGGGAGCAGTTCTTC; d_call: TRBD2; j_call: TRBJ2-1; clone_size: many; v_call: TRBV6-4
cdr3_aa: CSAREMFYAGGPETQYF; cdr3_nt: TGCAGTGCTAGAGAAATGTTCTATGCAGGGGGTCCGGAGACCCAGTACTTC; d_call: TRBD1; j_call: TRBJ2-5; clone_size: many; v_call: TRBV20-1
cdr3_aa: CASSGRGIDTQYF; cdr3_nt: TGCGCCAGCAGCGGCAGGGGAATAGATACGCAGTATTTT; d_call: .; j_call: TRBJ2-3; clone_size: many; v_call: TRBV10-2
cdr3_aa: CASSFGGKGYEQYF; cdr3_nt: TGCGCCAGCAGTTTTGGTGGTAAGGGGTACGAGCAGTACTTC; d_call: .; j_call: TRBJ2-7; clone_size: many; v_call: TRBV5-1
cdr3_aa: CASSLWGPNTEAFF; cdr3_nt: TGCGCCAGCAGCTTGTGGGGTCCAAACACTGAAGCTTTCTTT; d_call: .; j_call: TRBJ1-1; clone_size: many; v_call: TRBV5-1
cdr3_aa: CASSLAGDGQPQHF; cdr3_nt: TGTGCCAGCAGCTTAGCAGGGGATGGGCAGCCCCAGCATTTT; d_call: .; j_call: TRBJ1-5; clone_size: many; v_call: TRBV7-9
cdr3_aa: CSAKRTSGGDNEQFF; cdr3_nt: TGCAGTGCTAAGCGGACTAGCGGGGGAGACAATGAGCAGTTCTTC; d_call: TRBD2; j_call: TRBJ2-1; clone_size: many; v_call: TRBV20-1
cdr3_aa: CSARDSREGEKLFF; cdr3_nt: TGCAGTGCTAGAGATTCCAGGGAGGGAGAAAAACTGTTTTTT; d_call: .; j_call: TRBJ1-4; clone_size: many; v_call: TRBV20-1
cdr3_aa: CATSDPRTGGEAFF; cdr3_nt: TGTGCCACCAGTGACCCTAGGACAGGGGGTGAAGCTTTCTTT; d_call: TRBD1; j_call: TRBJ1-1; clone_size: many; v_call: TRBV24-1
cdr3_aa: CASRPLPGTGADYGYTF; cdr3_nt: TGTGCAAGTCGCCCTCTTCCCGGGACAGGGGCGGACTATGGCTACACCTTC; d_call: .; j_call: TRBJ1-2; clone_size: many; v_call: TRBV12-2
cdr3_aa: CASRVSGGPNTGELFF; cdr3_nt: TGCGCCAGCAGAGTCTCGGGGGGCCCGAACACCGGGGAGCTGTTTTTT; d_call: .; j_call: TRBJ2-2; clone_size: few; v_call: TRBV10-2
cdr3_aa: CSASTRGGRSEQYF; cdr3_nt: TGCAGTGCTAGCACCCGGGGGGGCCGGAGTGAGCAGTACTTC; d_call: TRBD2; j_call: TRBJ2-7; clone_size: many; v_call: TRBV20-1
cdr3_aa: CSVEERLAGAYEQYF; cdr3_nt: TGCAGCGTTGAAGAACGGCTAGCGGGCGCCTACGAGCAGTACTTC; d_call: TRBD2; j_call: TRBJ2-7; clone_size: many; v_call: TRBV29-1
cdr3_aa: CASSLRVAFEAFF; cdr3_nt: TGTGCCAGCAGCTTGAGGGTAGCGTTTGAAGCTTTCTTT; d_call: .; j_call: TRBJ1-1; clone_size: many; v_call: TRBV7-8
cdr3_aa: CSASVGTTNEKLFF; cdr3_nt: TGCAGTGCTAGTGTAGGGACCACTAATGAAAAACTGTTTTTT; d_call: .; j_call: TRBJ1-4; clone_size: many; v_call: TRBV20-1
cdr3_aa: CASSPGQFFYEQYF; cdr3_nt: TGCGCCAGCAGCCCGGGACAGTTTTTCTACGAGCAGTACTTC; d_call: TRBD1; j_call: TRBJ2-7; clone_size: many; v_call: TRBV5-1
cdr3_aa: CASSVGGPSTDTQYF; cdr3_nt: TGTGCCAGCAGCGTAGGCGGGCCTAGCACAGATACGCAGTATTTT; d_call: .; j_call: TRBJ2-3; clone_size: .; v_call: TRBV9
cdr3_aa: CSVLPGQGRNTGELFF; cdr3_nt: TGCAGCGTTCTCCCGGGACAGGGGAGGAACACCGGGGAGCTGTTTTTT; d_call: TRBD1; j_call: TRBJ2-2; clone_size: many; v_call: TRBV29-1
cdr3_aa: CASSSLEGASYNEQFF; cdr3_nt: TGCGCCAGCAGCTCCCTCGAGGGGGCTTCCTACAATGAGCAGTTCTTC; d_call: TRBD1; j_call: TRBJ2-1; clone_size: many; v_call: TRBV5-1
cdr3_aa: CASSLITGLAKNIQYF; cdr3_nt: TGTGCCAGCAGCTTGATAACAGGGCTAGCCAAAAACATTCAGTACTTC; d_call: .; j_call: TRBJ2-4; clone_size: many; v_call: TRBV5-6
cdr3_aa: CASSSADTQYF; cdr3_nt: TGTGCCAGCAGCTCGGCAGATACGCAGTATTTT; d_call: .; j_call: TRBJ2-3; clone_size: many; v_call: TRBV5-5
cdr3_aa: CASRSSSGGQETQYF; cdr3_nt: TGTGCCAGCAGGTCCTCTAGCGGGGGGCAAGAGACCCAGTACTTC; d_call: TRBD2; j_call: TRBJ2-5; clone_size: many; v_call: TRBV7-2
cdr3_aa: CSARDPEQSTDTQYF; cdr3_nt: TGCAGTGCTAGAGATCCGGAGCAGAGCACAGATACGCAGTATTTT; d_call: .; j_call: TRBJ2-3; clone_size: many; v_call: TRBV20-1
cdr3_aa: CSARAPGIRGNEQFF; cdr3_nt: TGCAGTGCTAGGGCCCCGGGTATAAGAGGCAATGAGCAGTTCTTC; d_call: .; j_call: TRBJ2-1; clone_size: many; v_call: TRBV20-1
cdr3_aa: CSAISRAGASSYNEQFF; cdr3_nt: TGCAGTGCTATATCCAGAGCGGGAGCTAGCTCCTACAATGAGCAGTTCTTC; d_call: TRBD2; j_call: TRBJ2-1; clone_size: many; v_call: TRBV20-1
cdr3_aa: CSASGTGGWSTEAFF; cdr3_nt: TGCAGTGCGTCCGGGACAGGGGGCTGGAGCACTGAAGCTTTCTTT; d_call: TRBD1; j_call: TRBJ1-1; clone_size: many; v_call: TRBV20-1
cdr3_aa: CASSLPGPGDTQYF; cdr3_nt: TGCGCCAGCAGCTTGCCGGGTCCAGGGGATACGCAGTATTTT; d_call: .; j_call: TRBJ2-3; clone_size: many; v_call: TRBV5-1
cdr3_aa: CASSWGASTNEKLFF; cdr3_nt: TGTGCCAGCAGCTGGGGGGCAAGTACTAATGAAAAACTGTTTTTT; d_call: .; j_call: TRBJ1-4; clone_size: many; v_call: TRBV5-6
cdr3_aa: CASSPLPQGAEDQPQHF; cdr3_nt: TGTGCCAGCAGTCCCTTACCTCAGGGGGCAGAGGATCAGCCCCAGCATTTT; d_call: TRBD1; j_call: TRBJ1-5; clone_size: many; v_call: TRBV12-3/TRBV12-4
cdr3_aa: CASSLGLAGNTDTQYF; cdr3_nt: TGTGCCAGCAGCCTTGGACTAGCGGGGAACACAGATACGCAGTATTTT; d_call: TRBD2; j_call: TRBJ2-3; clone_size: .; v_call: TRBV2
cdr3_aa: CSAARTGGYEQFF; cdr3_nt: TGCAGCGCCGCCCGGACAGGGGGCTATGAGCAGTTCTTC; d_call: TRBD1; j_call: TRBJ2-1; clone_size: many; v_call: TRBV29-1
cdr3_aa: CASSQSFNGELFF; cdr3_nt: TGTGCCAGCAGCCAGTCATTCAACGGGGAGCTGTTTTTT; d_call: .; j_call: TRBJ2-2; clone_size: many; v_call: TRBV11-2
cdr3_aa: CASSFGREDSGNTIYF; cdr3_nt: TGCGCCAGCAGCTTCGGCAGGGAAGATTCTGGAAACACCATATATTTT; d_call: .; j_call: TRBJ1-3; clone_size: many; v_call: TRBV5-1
cdr3_aa: CARLGGFNYGYTF; cdr3_nt: TGTGCCAGACTGGGCGGATTTAACTATGGCTACACCTTC; d_call: .; j_call: TRBJ1-2; clone_size: .; v_call: TRBV19
cdr3_aa: CATREDRGNTEAFF; cdr3_nt: TGTGCCACCAGAGAGGACAGGGGGAACACTGAAGCTTTCTTT; d_call: TRBD1; j_call: TRBJ1-1; clone_size: many; v_call: TRBV15
cdr3_aa: CASSPTFQEKTQYF; cdr3_nt: TGTGCCAGCAGTCCAACCTTTCAAGAGAAGACCCAGTACTTC; d_call: .; j_call: TRBJ2-5; clone_size: many; v_call: TRBV7-2
cdr3_aa: CSARVSGGASEAFF; cdr3_nt: TGCAGTGCTAGGGTGAGCGGGGGCGCGTCTGAAGCTTTCTTT; d_call: .; j_call: TRBJ1-1; clone_size: many; v_call: TRBV20-1
cdr3_aa: CASSPPHLGKVSYNEQFF; cdr3_nt: TGCGCCAGCAGCCCACCCCACCTAGGGAAAGTGAGTTACAATGAGCAGTTCTTC; d_call: .; j_call: TRBJ2-1; clone_size: .; v_call: TRBV4-1
cdr3_aa: CASSLRSGGDYNEQFF; cdr3_nt: TGCGCCAGCAGCTTGCGTAGCGGGGGGGACTACAATGAGCAGTTCTTC; d_call: TRBD2; j_call: TRBJ2-1; clone_size: many; v_call: TRBV5-1
cdr3_aa: CAITRGMDTEAFF; cdr3_nt: TGTGCCATCACTCGGGGCATGGACACTGAAGCTTTCTTT; d_call: .; j_call: TRBJ1-1; clone_size: many; v_call: TRBV10-3
cdr3_aa: CASSRGGGGTDTQYF; cdr3_nt: TGTGCCAGCAGCCGCGGGGGAGGGGGCACAGATACGCAGTATTTT; d_call: TRBD2; j_call: TRBJ2-3; clone_size: many; v_call: TRBV4-2
cdr3_aa: CASSLERGIATNEKLFF; cdr3_nt: TGTGCCAGCAGCCTGGAAAGGGGCATAGCAACTAATGAAAAACTGTTTTTT; d_call: .; j_call: TRBJ1-4; clone_size: .; v_call: TRBV6-6
cdr3_aa: CASSPGGAGEKLFF; cdr3_nt: TGCGCCAGCAGCCCAGGGGGCGCCGGGGAAAAACTGTTTTTT; d_call: TRBD1; j_call: TRBJ1-4; clone_size: many; v_call: TRBV5-1